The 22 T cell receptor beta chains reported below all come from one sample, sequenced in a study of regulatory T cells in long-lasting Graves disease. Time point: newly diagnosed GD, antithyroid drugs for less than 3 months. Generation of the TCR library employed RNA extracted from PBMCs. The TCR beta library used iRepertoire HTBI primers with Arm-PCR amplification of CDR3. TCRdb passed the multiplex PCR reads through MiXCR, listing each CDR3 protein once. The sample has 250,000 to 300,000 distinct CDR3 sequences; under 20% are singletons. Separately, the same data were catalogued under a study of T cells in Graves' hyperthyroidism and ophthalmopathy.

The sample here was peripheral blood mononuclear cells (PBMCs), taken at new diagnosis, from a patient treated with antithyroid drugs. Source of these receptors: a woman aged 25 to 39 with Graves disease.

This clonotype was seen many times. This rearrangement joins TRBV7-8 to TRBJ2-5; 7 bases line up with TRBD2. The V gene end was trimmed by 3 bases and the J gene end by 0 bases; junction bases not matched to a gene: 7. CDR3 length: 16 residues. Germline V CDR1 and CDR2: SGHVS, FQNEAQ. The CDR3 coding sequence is TGTGCCAGCAGCTTTTGGGGGGGGGTGTACCAAGAGACCCAGTACTTC. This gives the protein CASSFWGGVYQETQYF. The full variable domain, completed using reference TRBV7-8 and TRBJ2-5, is GAGVSQSPRYKVAKRGQDVALRCDPISGHVSLFWYQQALGQGPEFLTYFQNEAQLDKSGLPSDRFFAERPEGSVSTLKIQRTQQEDSAVYLCASSFWGGVYQETQYFGPGTRLLVL.

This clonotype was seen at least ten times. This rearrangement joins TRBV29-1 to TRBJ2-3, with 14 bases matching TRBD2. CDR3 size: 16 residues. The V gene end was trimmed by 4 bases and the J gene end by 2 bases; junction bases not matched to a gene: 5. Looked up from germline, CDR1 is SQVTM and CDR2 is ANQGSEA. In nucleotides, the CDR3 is TGCAGCGTTGGGACTAGCGGGGGGTCCTACACAGATACGCAGTATTTT. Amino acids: CSVGTSGGSYTDTQYF.

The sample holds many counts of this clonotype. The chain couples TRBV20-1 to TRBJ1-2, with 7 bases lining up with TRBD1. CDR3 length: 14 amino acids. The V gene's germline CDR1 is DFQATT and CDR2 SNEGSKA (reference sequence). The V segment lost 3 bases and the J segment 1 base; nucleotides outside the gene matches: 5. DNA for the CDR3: TGCAGTGCTAGGAGGACAGGTCTTAACTATGGCTACACCTTC. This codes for CSARRTGLNYGYTF.

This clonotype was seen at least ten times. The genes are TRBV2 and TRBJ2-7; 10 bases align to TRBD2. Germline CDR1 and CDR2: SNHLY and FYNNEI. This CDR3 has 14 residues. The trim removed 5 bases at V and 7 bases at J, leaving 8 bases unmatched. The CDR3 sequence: CASSPLAGVGEQYF. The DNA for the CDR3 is TGTGCCAGCAGTCCCCTAGCGGGGGTGGGGGAGCAGTACTTC.

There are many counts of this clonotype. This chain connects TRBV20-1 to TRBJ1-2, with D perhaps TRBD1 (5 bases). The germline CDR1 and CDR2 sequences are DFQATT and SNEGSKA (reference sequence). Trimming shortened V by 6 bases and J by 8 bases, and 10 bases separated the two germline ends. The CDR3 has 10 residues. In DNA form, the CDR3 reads TGCAGTGCCCAGGGTTACGGCTACACCTTC. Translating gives CSAQGYGYTF.

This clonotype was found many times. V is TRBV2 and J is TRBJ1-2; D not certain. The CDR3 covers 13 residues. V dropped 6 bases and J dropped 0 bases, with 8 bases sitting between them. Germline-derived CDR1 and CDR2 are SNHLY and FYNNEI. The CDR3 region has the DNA TGTGCCAGCAGAGCGGATCCTAACTATGGCTACACCTTC. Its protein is CASRADPNYGYTF.

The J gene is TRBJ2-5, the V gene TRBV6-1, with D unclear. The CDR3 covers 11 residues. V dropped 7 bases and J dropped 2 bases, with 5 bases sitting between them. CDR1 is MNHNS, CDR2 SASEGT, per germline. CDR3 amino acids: CASTPQETQYF. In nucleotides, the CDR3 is TGTGCCAGCACCCCGCAAGAGACCCAGTACTTC.

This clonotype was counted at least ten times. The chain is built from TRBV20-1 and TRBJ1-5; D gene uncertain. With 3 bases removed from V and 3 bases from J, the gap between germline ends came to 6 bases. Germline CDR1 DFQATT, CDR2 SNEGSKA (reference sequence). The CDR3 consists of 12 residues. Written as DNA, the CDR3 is TGCAGTGCTAGGGCGGCCAATCAGCCCCAGCATTTT. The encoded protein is CSARAANQPQHF.

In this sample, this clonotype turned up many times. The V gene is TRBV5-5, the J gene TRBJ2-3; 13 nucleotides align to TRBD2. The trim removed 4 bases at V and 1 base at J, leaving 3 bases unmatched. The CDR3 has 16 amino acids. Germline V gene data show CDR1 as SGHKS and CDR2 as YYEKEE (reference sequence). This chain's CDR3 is CASSLGTSGGTDTQYF. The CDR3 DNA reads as TGTGCCAGCAGCCTCGGGACTAGCGGGGGCACAGATACGCAGTATTTT.

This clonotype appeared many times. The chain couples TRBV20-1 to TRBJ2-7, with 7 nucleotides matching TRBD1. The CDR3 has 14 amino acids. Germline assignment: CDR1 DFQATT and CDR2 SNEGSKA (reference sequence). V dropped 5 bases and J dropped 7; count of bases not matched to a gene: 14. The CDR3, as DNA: TGCAGTGCTGGGGTATATGACAGGGCGTTAGAGCAGTACTTC. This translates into CSAGVYDRALEQYF.

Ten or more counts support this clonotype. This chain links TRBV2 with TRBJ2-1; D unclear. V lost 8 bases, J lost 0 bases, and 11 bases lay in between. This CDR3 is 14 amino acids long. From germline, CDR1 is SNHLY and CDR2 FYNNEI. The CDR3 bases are TGTGCCAGCCTCGACACTGACTCCTACAATGAGCAGTTCTTC. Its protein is CASLDTDSYNEQFF.

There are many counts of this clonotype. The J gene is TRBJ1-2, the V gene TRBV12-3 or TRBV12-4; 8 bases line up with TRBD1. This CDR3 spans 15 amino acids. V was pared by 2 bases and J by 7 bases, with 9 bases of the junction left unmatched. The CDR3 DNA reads TGTGCCAGCAGTTTATCGGGACAGGTGGGCAGTGGCTACACCTTC. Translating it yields CASSLSGQVGSGYTF.

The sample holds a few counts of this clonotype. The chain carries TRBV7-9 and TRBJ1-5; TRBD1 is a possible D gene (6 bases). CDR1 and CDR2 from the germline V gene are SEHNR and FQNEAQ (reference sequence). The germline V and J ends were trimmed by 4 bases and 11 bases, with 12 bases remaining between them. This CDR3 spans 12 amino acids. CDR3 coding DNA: TGTGCCAGCAGCTCCAACGACAGGACCCAGCATTTT. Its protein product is CASSSNDRTQHF.

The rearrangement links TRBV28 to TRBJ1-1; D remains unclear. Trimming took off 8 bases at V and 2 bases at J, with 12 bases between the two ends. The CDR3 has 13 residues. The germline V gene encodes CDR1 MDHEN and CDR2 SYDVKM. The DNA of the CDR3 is TGTGCCAGCGGCTTCGACATCAACACTGAAGCTTTCTTT. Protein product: CASGFDINTEAFF. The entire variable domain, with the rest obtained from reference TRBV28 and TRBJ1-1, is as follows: DVKVTQSSRYLVKRTGEKVFLECVQDMDHENMFWYRQDPGLGLRLIYFSYDVKMKEKGDIPEGYSVSREKKERFSLILESASTNQTSMYLCASGFDINTEAFFGQGTRLTVV.

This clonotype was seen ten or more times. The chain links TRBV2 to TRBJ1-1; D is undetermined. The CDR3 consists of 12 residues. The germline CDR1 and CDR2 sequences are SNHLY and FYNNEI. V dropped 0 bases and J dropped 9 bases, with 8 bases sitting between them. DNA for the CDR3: TGTGCCAGCAGTGAAGCAGACGGTAAAGCTTTCTTT. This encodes CASSEADGKAFF.

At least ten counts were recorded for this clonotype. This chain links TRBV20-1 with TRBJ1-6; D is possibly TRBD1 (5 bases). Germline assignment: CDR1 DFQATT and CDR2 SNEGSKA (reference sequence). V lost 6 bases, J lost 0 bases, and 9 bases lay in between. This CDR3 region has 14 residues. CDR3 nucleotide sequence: TGCAGTGCCCAGGGTGCCTCCTATAATTCACCCCTCCACTTT. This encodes CSAQGASYNSPLHF.

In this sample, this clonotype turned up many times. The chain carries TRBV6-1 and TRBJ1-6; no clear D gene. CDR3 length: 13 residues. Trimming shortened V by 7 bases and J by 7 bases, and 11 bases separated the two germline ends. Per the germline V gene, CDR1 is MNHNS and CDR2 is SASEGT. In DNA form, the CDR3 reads TGTGCCAGCACTTCTGAGCCGAATTCACCCCTCCACTTT. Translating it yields CASTSEPNSPLHF.

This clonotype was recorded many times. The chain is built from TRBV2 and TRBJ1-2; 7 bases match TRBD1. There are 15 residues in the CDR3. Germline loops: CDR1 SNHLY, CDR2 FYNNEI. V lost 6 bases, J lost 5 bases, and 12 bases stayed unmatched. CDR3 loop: CASSVRQGLGYGYTF. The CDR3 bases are TGTGCCAGCAGCGTAAGACAGGGCCTTGGTTATGGCTACACCTTC.

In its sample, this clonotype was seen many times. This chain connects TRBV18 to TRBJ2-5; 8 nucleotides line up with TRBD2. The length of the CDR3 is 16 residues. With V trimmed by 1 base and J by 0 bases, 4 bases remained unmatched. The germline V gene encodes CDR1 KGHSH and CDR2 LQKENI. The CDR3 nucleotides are TGTGCCAGCTCACCACTTCAGCGGGGGTACCAAGAGACCCAGTACTTC. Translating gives CASSPLQRGYQETQYF.

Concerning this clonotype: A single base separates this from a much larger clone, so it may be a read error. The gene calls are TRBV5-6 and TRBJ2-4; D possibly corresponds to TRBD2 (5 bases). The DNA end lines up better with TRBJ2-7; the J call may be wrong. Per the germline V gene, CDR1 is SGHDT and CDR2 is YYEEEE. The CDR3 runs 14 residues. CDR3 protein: CASSYTGGEHEQYF. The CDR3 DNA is TGTGCCAGCAGCTATACCGGTGGGGAGCACGAGCAGTACTTC.

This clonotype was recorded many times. The CDR3: CASSPKRVEEKLFF. The CDR3 DNA follows: TGTGCCAGCAGCCCTAAAAGGGTGGAGGAAAAACTGTTTTTT. The gene calls are TRBV7-2 and TRBJ1-4; D gene ambiguous. There are 14 residues in the CDR3. Trimming pared 5 bases from V and 8 bases from J, leaving 15 bases between. In germline, CDR1 is SGHTA, CDR2 FQGNSA.

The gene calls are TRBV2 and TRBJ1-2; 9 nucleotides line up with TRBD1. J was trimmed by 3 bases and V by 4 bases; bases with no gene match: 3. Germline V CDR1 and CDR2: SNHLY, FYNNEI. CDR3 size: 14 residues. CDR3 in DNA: TGTGCCAGCAGTGCTACAGGGGGCGACTATGGCTACACCTTC. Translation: CASSATGGDYGYTF.